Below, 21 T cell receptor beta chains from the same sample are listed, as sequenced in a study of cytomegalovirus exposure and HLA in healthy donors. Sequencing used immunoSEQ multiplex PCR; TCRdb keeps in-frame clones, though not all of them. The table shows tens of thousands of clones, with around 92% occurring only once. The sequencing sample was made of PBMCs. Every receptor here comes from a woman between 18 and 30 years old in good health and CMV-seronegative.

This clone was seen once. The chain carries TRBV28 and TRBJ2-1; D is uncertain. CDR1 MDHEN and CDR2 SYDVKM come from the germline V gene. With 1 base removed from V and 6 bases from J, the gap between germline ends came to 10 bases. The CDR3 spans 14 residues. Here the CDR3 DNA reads TGTGCCAGCAGTTTATATCTGGGCACCAATGAGCAGTTCTTC. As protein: CASSLYLGTNEQFF.

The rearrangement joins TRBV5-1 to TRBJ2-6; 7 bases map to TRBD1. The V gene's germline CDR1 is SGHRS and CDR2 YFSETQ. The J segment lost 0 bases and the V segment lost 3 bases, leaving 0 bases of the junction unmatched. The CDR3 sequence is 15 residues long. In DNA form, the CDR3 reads TGCGCCAGCAGCTGGGACAGCTCTGGGGCCAACGTCCTGACTTTC. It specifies CASSWDSSGANVLTF.

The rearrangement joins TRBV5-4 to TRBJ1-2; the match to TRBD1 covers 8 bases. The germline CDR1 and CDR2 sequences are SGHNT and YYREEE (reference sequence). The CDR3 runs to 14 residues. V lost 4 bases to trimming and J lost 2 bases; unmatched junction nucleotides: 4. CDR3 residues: CASSQDRANYGYTF. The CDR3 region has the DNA TGTGCCAGCAGCCAGGACAGGGCCAACTATGGCTACACCTTC.

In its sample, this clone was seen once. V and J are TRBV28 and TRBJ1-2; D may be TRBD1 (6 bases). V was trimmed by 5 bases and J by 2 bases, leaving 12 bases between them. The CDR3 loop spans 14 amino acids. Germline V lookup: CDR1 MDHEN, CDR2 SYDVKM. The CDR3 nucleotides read TGTGCCAGCAGTCCCGGGACACCGAACTATGGCTACACCTTC. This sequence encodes CASSPGTPNYGYTF.

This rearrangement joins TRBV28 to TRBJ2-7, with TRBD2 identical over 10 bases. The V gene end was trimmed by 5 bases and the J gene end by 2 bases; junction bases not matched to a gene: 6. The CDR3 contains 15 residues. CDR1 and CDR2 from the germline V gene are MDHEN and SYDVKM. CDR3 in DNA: TGTGCCAGCAGTGCATTACTAGCGGGACCCTACGAGCAGTACTTC. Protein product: CASSALLAGPYEQYF. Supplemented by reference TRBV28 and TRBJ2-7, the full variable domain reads DVKVTQSSRYLVKRTGEKVFLECVQDMDHENMFWYRQDPGLGLRLIYFSYDVKMKEKGDIPEGYSVSREKKERFSLILESASTNQTSMYLCASSALLAGPYEQYFGPGTRLTVT.

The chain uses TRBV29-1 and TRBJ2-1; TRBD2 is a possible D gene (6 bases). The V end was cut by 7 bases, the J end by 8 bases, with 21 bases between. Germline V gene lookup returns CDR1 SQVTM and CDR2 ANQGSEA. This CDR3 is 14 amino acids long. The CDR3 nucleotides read TGCAGCGCTGACGGGACTGCAGTAGACTATGAGCAGTTCTTC. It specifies CSADGTAVDYEQFF.

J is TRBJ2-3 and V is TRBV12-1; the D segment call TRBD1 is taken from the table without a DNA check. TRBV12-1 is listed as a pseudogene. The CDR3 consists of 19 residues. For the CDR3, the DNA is TGTGCCAGCAGCCAACCTCCGGGACAGGGAGGGAAGTGCACAGATACGCAGTATTTT. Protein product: CASSQPPGQGGKCTDTQYF.

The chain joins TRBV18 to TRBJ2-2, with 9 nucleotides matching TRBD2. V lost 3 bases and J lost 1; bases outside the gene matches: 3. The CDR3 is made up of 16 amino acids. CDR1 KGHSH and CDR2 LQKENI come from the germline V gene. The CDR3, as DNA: TGTGCCAGCTCACCGAGCGGGGGGCTGAACACCGGGGAGCTGTTTTTT. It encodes CASSPSGGLNTGELFF.

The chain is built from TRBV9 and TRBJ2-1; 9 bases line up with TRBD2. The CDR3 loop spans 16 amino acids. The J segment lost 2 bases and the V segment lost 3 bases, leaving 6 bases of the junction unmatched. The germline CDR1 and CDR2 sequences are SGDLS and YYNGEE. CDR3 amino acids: CASSGGGAGAYNEQFF. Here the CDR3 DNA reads TGTGCCAGCAGCGGCGGGGGGGCAGGGGCCTACAATGAGCAGTTCTTC.

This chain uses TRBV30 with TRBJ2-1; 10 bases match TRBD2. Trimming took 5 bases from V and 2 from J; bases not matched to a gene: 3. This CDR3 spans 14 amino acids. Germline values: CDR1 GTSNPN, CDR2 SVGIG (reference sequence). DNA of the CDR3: TGTGCCTGGGGACTAGCGGCTGCCTACAATGAGCAGTTCTTC. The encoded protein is CAWGLAAAYNEQFF.

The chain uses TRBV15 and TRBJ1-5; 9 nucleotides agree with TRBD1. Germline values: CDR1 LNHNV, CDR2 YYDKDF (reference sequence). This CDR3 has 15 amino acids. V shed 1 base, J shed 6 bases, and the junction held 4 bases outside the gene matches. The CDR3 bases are TGTGCCACCAGCAGAGGGACAGGGGAAGTTCAGCCCCAGCATTTT. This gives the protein CATSRGTGEVQPQHF.

CDR3 coding DNA: TGTGCCAGCAGTATAATCCTAGCGGGATGGAAAGAGACCCAGTACTTC. It codes for CASSIILAGWKETQYF. The chain employs TRBV2 and TRBJ2-5, with TRBD2 identical over 9 bases. With 5 bases clipped from V and 3 bases from J, the junction kept 10 bases outside the gene matches. The CDR3 runs to 16 residues. Germline V gives CDR1 SNHLY, CDR2 FYNNEI.

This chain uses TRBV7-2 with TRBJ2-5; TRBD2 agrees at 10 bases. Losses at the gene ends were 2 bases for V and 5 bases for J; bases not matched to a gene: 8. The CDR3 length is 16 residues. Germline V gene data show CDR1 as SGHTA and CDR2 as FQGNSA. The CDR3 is CASSLYERGGRETQYF. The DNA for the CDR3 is TGTGCCAGCAGCTTATACGAGCGGGGGGGCCGGGAGACCCAGTACTTC.

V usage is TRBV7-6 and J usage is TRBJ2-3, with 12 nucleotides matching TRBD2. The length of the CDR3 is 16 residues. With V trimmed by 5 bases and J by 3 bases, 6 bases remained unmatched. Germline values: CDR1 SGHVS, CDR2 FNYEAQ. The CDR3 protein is CASSARLAGATDTQYF. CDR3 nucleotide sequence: TGTGCCAGCAGCGCCCGACTAGCGGGGGCGACAGATACGCAGTATTTT.

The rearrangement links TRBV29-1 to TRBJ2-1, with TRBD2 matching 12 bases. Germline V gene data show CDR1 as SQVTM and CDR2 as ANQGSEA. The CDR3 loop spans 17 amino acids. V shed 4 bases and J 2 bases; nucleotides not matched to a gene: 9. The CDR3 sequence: CSVVGLAGGPAYNEQFF. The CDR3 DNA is TGCAGCGTTGTTGGTCTAGCGGGAGGGCCTGCCTACAATGAGCAGTTCTTC.

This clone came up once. CDR3 bases: TGTGCCAGCACTAAGAATGGAAACACCATATATTTT. It is translated as CASTKNGNTIYF. This sequence joins TRBV28 and TRBJ1-3; D not resolved. Germline V gene data show CDR1 as MDHEN and CDR2 as SYDVKM. Trimming left V 7 bases short and J 3 bases short, with 7 bases between. This CDR3 comprises 12 residues. Full variable domain (remainder filled in from reference TRBV28 and TRBJ1-3): DVKVTQSSRYLVKRTGEKVFLECVQDMDHENMFWYRQDPGLGLRLIYFSYDVKMKEKGDIPEGYSVSREKKERFSLILESASTNQTSMYLCASTKNGNTIYFGEGSWLTVV.

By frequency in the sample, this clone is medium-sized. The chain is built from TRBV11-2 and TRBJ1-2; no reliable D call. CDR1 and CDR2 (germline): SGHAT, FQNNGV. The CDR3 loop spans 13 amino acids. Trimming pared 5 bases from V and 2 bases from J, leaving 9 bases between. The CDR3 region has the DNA TGTGCCAGCAGCCAGGCCGGAAACTATGGCTACACCTTC. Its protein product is CASSQAGNYGYTF.

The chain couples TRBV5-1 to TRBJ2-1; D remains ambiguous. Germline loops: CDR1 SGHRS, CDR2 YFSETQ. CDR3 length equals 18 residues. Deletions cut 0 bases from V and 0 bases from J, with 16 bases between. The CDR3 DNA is TGCGCCAGCAGCTTGGCCGATAACGAACCTAACTCCTACAATGAGCAGTTCTTC. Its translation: CASSLADNEPNSYNEQFF.

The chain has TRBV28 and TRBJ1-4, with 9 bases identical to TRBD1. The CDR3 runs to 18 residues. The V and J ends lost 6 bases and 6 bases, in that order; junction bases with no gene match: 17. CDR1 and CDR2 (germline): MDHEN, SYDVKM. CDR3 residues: CASRPSVGTGFRHEKLFF. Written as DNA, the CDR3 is TGTGCCAGCAGGCCCTCGGTGGGGACAGGGTTCAGGCATGAAAAACTGTTTTTT.

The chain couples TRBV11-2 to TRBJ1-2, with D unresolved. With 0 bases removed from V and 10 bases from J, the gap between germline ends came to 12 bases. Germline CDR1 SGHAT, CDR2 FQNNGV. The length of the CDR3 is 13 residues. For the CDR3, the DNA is TGTGCCAGCAGCTTAGATCCCCAGGCCATCTACACCTTC. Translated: CASSLDPQAIYTF.

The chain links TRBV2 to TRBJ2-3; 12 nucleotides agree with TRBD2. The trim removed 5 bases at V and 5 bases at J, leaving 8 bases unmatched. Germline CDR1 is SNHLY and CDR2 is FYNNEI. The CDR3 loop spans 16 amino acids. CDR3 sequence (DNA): TGTGCCAGCAGTCGGCTAGCGGGGGGGCCCAAAGATACGCAGTATTTT. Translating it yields CASSRLAGGPKDTQYF.